Here is one T cell receptor (beta chain) with its context. No antigen is known for it. This specimen belongs to a study of long-term antiretroviral therapy in people with HIV. General study findings and limits: Transplant donor controls retained higher diversity, though diversity increased after ART.

V was clipped by 6 bases and J by 4 bases, with 19 bases between them. The CDR3 is 15 residues long. Per germline, CDR1 SNHLY and CDR2 FYNNEI. An immunoSEQ assay, version v3.0, was performed at survey level. Sequencing was performed with immunoSEQ multiplex PCR; in TCRdb, only in-frame clones are kept and a portion is missing. Here the sample spans 30,000 or so clones, roughly 78% being singletons. The sequences come from unsorted PBMCs, collected 1.5 years before starting antiretroviral therapy. The TCR sequence derives from a man aged 18-30 years with HIV. The chain has TRBV2 and TRBJ2-7; no clear D gene. CDR3 region: CASSLRRVVSYEQYF. CDR3 nucleotide sequence: TGTGCCAGCAGCCTACGTCGTGTTGTCTCGTACGAGCAGTACTTC.